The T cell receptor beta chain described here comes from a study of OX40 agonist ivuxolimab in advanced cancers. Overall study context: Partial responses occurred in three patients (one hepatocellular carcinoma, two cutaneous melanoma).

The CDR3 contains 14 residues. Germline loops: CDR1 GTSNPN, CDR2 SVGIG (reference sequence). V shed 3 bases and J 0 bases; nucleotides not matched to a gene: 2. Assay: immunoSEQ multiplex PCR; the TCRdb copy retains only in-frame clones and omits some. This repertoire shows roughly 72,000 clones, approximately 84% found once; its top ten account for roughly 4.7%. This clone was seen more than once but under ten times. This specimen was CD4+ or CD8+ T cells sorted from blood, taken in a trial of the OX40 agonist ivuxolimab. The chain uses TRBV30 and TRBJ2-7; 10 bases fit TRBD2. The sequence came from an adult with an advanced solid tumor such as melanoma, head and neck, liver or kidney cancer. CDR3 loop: CAWRAGGGSYEQYF. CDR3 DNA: TGTGCCTGGAGAGCGGGAGGGGGCTCCTACGAGCAGTACTTC.